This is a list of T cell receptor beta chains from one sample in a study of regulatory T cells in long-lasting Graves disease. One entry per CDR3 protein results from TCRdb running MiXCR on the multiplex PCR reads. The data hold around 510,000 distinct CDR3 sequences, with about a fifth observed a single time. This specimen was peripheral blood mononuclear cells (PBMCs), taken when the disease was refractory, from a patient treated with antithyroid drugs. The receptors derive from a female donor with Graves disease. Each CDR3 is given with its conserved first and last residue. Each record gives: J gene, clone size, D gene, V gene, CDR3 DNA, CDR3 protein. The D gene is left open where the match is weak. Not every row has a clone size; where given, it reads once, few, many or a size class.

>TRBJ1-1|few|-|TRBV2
TGTGCCAGCAGGGGCCCCATGAACACTGAAGCTTTCTTT
CASRGPMNTEAFF
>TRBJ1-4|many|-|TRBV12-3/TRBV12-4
TGTGCCAGCAGCTCTCAAGCGGCGGAAGAAAAACTGTTTTTT
CASSSQAAEEKLFF
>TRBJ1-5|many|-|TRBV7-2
TGTGCCAGCAGCTTAGGGGGGGGAGACAATCAGCCCCAGCATTTT
CASSLGGGDNQPQHF
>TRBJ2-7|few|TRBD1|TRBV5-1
TGCACCAGCAGCTTAACAGGGGTCGAGCAGTACTTC
CTSSLTGVEQYF
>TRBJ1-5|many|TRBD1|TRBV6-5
TGTGCCAGCAGCTACCCCACGGGACAGGTCGGACAGCCCCAGCATTTT
CASSYPTGQVGQPQHF
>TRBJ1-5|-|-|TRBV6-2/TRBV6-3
TGTGCCAGCAGTTTGGAAGGGGCGGCCAGAGAGCCCCAGCATTTT
CASSLEGAAREPQHF
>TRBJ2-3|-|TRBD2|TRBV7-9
TGTGCCAGCAGCTTTGAGGGAGGGCCGACAGATACGCAGTATTTT
CASSFEGGPTDTQYF
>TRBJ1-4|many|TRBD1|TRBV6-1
TGTGCCAGCAGCTCTGGGACAGGGCCAAAACTGTTTTTT
CASSSGTGPKLFF
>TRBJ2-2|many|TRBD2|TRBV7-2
TGTGCCAGCAGCTCACTAGCGGGATGGAACACCGGGGAGCTGTTTTTT
CASSSLAGWNTGELFF
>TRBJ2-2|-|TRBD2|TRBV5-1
TGCGCCAGCAGCTTAACGGGACTAGCGGAGAACACCGGGGAGCTGTTTTTT
CASSLTGLAENTGELFF
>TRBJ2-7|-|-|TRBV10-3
TGTGCCATCAGTCAACAGAGGACCGAATTCCCTTCCTACGAGCAGTACTTC
CAISQQRTEFPSYEQYF
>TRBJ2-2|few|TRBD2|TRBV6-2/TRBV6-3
TGTGCCAGCAAGGCGGGGGTAAACACCGGGGAGCTGTTTTTT
CASKAGVNTGELFF
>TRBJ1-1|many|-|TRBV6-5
TGTGCCAGCAGTTATGGAAGGGTGAACACTGAAGCTTTCTTT
CASSYGRVNTEAFF
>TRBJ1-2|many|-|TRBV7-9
TGTGCCAGCAGCTTAATTGGACGGGGGCATGATGGCTACACCTTC
CASSLIGRGHDGYTF
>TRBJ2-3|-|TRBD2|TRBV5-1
TGCGCCAGCAACCGGGGGGGCAGCGAGGGAGATACGCAGTATTTT
CASNRGGSEGDTQYF
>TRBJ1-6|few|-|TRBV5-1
TGCGCCAGCAGCTTGGGGGACACCGCGAGAAATTCACCCCTCCACTTT
CASSLGDTARNSPLHF
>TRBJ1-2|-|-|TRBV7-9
TGTGCCAGCAGCTTAGATGGGGGGCCCCACTATGGCTACACCTTC
CASSLDGGPHYGYTF
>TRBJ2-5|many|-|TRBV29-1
TGCAGCGTTGAGCAGCAACAAGAGACCCAGTACTTC
CSVEQQQETQYF
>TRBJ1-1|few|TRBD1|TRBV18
TGTGCCAGCTCACCCGCCGGGACAGAGAACACTGAAGCTTTCTTT
CASSPAGTENTEAFF
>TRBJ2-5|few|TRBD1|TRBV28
TGTGCCAGCAGACCAATCGACAGGGTGGGGCAAGAGACCCAGCACTTC
CASRPIDRVGQETQHF
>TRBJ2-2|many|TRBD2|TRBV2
TGTGCCAGCAGTGAAAAATCCAGGGTGCTAGCGGGGCTGTTTTTT
CASSEKSRVLAGLFF